The 21 T cell receptor beta chains below come from one sample, sequenced in a study of blood T cell repertoires in COVID-19. Profiled with immunoSEQ multiplex PCR; TCRdb holds only in-frame clones, not every one. The sample contains nearly 250,000 clones, about 83% of which appear only once. Material: PBMCs or T cells enriched from blood (not recorded which). These receptors all come from a woman between 45 and 65 years old who had recovered from COVID-19.

In its sample, this clone was seen a few times. CDR3 region: CASSRRAIDSTDTQYF. The DNA of the CDR3 is TGCGCCAGCAGCCGAAGAGCTATCGATAGCACAGATACGCAGTATTTT. This chain uses TRBV5-1 with TRBJ2-3; D not certain. This CDR3 comprises 16 residues. Trimming removed 4 bases from V and 0 bases from J, with 15 bases in between. Germline values: CDR1 SGHRS, CDR2 YFSETQ.

The CDR3 nucleotides read TGCGCCAGCAGCCGATGGGCCGGGGGAACTAATGAAAAACTGTTTTTT. Amino acids: CASSRWAGGTNEKLFF. The J gene is TRBJ1-4, the V gene TRBV4-3, with D maybe TRBD1 (5 bases). This CDR3 is 16 amino acids long. V was trimmed by 4 bases and J by 1 base, leaving 13 bases between them. Germline CDR1 reads LGHNA; CDR2 reads YSLEER.

The chain employs TRBV19 and TRBJ2-6; a weak D match, TRBD1 (5 bases). The length of the CDR3 is 16 residues. Germline V gene sequence: CDR1 LNHDA, CDR2 SQIVND (reference sequence). Trimming removed 3 bases at V and 1 base at J, with 10 bases between. As DNA, the CDR3 is TGTGCCAGTAGTATCCCAGGGCAGTCTGGGGCCAACGTCCTGACTTTC. Its protein is CASSIPGQSGANVLTF.

The chain links TRBV13 to TRBJ2-3; 8 positions agree with TRBD2. This CDR3 comprises 16 residues. With 5 bases clipped from V and 0 bases from J, the junction kept 7 bases outside the gene matches. Germline lookup yields CDR1 PRHDT and CDR2 FYEKMQ (reference sequence). As DNA, the CDR3 is TGTGCCAGCAGCCATCGGGCTAGCGGGAGCACAGATACGCAGTATTTT. Its protein product is CASSHRASGSTDTQYF.

J is TRBJ2-2 and V is TRBV6-2 or TRBV6-3; a possible D gene is TRBD2 (5 bases). Germline CDR1 is MNHEY and CDR2 is SVGEGT. The CDR3 sequence is 13 residues long. V was pared by 4 bases and J by 6 bases, with 9 bases between. CDR3 in amino acids: CASSWGVPGELFF. CDR3 DNA sequence: TGTGCCAGCAGTTGGGGAGTCCCCGGGGAGCTGTTTTTT.

The chain carries TRBV6-5 and TRBJ2-7, with D possibly TRBD1 on 6 matching bases. V was cut by 5 bases and J by 0 bases, with 14 bases left in between. Per the germline V gene, CDR1 is MNHEY and CDR2 is SVGAGI. This CDR3 is built from 15 residues. CDR3 amino acids: CASSKQQGFSYEQYF. As DNA, the CDR3 is TGTGCCAGCAGTAAACAACAGGGATTCTCCTACGAGCAGTACTTC.

This rearrangement joins TRBV29-1 to TRBJ1-4, with D tentatively TRBD1 (5 bases). Per germline, CDR1 SQVTM and CDR2 ANQGSEA. The CDR3 spans 14 residues. Deletions cut 0 bases from V and 11 bases from J, with 16 bases between. Here the CDR3 reads CSVEDLRRGGKLFF. As DNA, the CDR3 is TGCAGCGTTGAAGATCTTAGGAGGGGAGGGAAACTGTTTTTT.

The count of this clone is one. The genes are TRBV6-6 and TRBJ2-7, with 7 bases that match TRBD1. CDR1 MNHNY and CDR2 SVGAGI come from the germline V gene (reference sequence). The length of the CDR3 is 15 residues. The ends lost 6 bases at V and 3 bases at J; junction bases unmatched: 11. The CDR3 sequence: CASRDTGTANYEQYF. The DNA for the CDR3 is TGTGCCAGCAGAGATACCGGGACAGCTAACTACGAGCAGTACTTC.

The rearrangement links TRBV7-3 to TRBJ2-3; 12 positions agree with TRBD2. The CDR3 runs 18 residues. Germline CDR1 is SGHTA and CDR2 is FQGTGA. V lost 5 bases to trimming and J lost 8 bases; unmatched junction nucleotides: 17. The CDR3 DNA follows: TGTGCCAGCAGCCAAACCCGCCTAGCGGGGGGGGACTTCCTTACGCAGTATTTT. Encoded protein: CASSQTRLAGGDFLTQYF.

In this sample, this clone turned up once. V is TRBV7-8 and J is TRBJ2-5; D uncertain. Germline V gene lookup returns CDR1 SGHVS and CDR2 FQNEAQ. The CDR3 sequence is 13 residues long. The CDR3, as DNA: TGTGTGAGCTTAGTAGGAGTTGAAGAGACCCAGTACTTC. Its protein product is CVSLVGVEETQYF.

The chain is built from TRBV7-8 and TRBJ1-4; D possibly corresponds to TRBD1 (5 bases). Germline V gene data show CDR1 as SGHVS and CDR2 as FQNEAQ. There are 14 residues in the CDR3. V was cut by 3 bases and J by 7 bases, with 12 bases left in between. CDR3: CASSLPGKGEKLFF. CDR3 DNA: TGTGCCAGCAGCTTGCCAGGGAAAGGTGAAAAACTGTTTTTT.

This clone was recorded only once. The V gene is TRBV5-1, the J gene TRBJ1-6; D might be TRBD1 (6 bases). The CDR3 totals 14 residues. Trimming shortened V by 3 bases and J by 6 bases, and 10 bases separated the two germline ends. Germline-derived CDR1 and CDR2 are SGHRS and YFSETQ. In DNA form, the CDR3 reads TGCGCCAGCAGCTCCGGACAGAGTAATTCACCCCTCCACTTT. Its translation: CASSSGQSNSPLHF.

V and J are TRBV5-8 and TRBJ2-7, with 8 bases lining up with TRBD1. From germline, CDR1 is SGHTS and CDR2 YDEGEE. Losses at the gene ends were 1 base for V and 5 bases for J; bases not matched to a gene: 5. CDR3 length equals 14 residues. The CDR3 coding sequence is TGTGCCAGCAGCTTGTCGTCAGGGGGCAACGAGCAGTACTTC. Translating gives CASSLSSGGNEQYF.

The J gene is TRBJ2-7, the V gene TRBV7-9; a possible D gene is TRBD1 (6 bases). The ends were cut back, 5 bases at V and 3 bases at J, with 20 bases in the middle. The CDR3 spans 16 residues. Germline assignment: CDR1 SEHNR and CDR2 FQNEAQ (reference sequence). Here the CDR3 reads CASSPQRAGQIYEQYF. DNA of the CDR3: TGTGCCAGCAGCCCGCAGCGAGCCGGACAGATCTACGAGCAGTACTTC.

The chain joins TRBV7-8 to TRBJ1-5, with D uncertain. CDR3 length: 15 residues. V was clipped by 3 bases and J by 2 bases, with 11 bases between them. Germline CDR1 reads SGHVS; CDR2 reads FQNEAQ. The CDR3: CASSFRGGGNQPQHF. The CDR3 DNA reads TGTGCCAGCAGCTTTCGAGGTGGTGGCAATCAGCCCCAGCATTTT.

This clone was detected a few times. J is TRBJ1-2 and V is TRBV28; D possibly corresponds to TRBD1 (5 bases). The germline gives CDR1 MDHEN, CDR2 SYDVKM. The V gene lost 6 bases and the J gene lost 1 base, with 9 bases spanning the gap. The CDR3 runs to 13 residues. The chain's CDR3 is CASRETVNYGYTF. CDR3 DNA sequence: TGTGCCAGCAGGGAGACAGTTAACTATGGCTACACCTTC.

J is TRBJ1-1 and V is TRBV7-2; perhaps TRBD1 as D (5 bases). V was clipped by 3 bases and J by 4 bases, with 9 bases between them. Germline loops: CDR1 SGHTA, CDR2 FQGNSA. The CDR3 contains 13 residues. This CDR3 reads CASSLGGSTEAFF. The CDR3 nucleotides are TGTGCCAGCAGCTTGGGGGGAAGCACTGAAGCTTTCTTT. Together with reference TRBV7-2 and TRBJ1-1, the CDR3 gives the full variable domain: GAGVSQSPSNKVTEKGKDVELRCDPISGHTALYWYRQSLGQGLEFLIYFQGNSAPDKSGLPSDRFSAERTGGSVSTLTIQRTQQEDSAVYLCASSLGGSTEAFFGQGTRLTVV.

The V gene is TRBV11-2, the J gene TRBJ2-7, with 7 bases that match TRBD2. The V segment lost 5 bases and the J segment 3 bases; nucleotides outside the gene matches: 13. The CDR3 consists of 16 residues. Germline-derived CDR1 and CDR2 are SGHAT and FQNNGV. CDR3 sequence: CASSRKPRGGSYEQYF. The CDR3 coding sequence is TGTGCCAGCAGCCGAAAACCACGGGGCGGGAGCTACGAGCAGTACTTC.

This clone was detected a few times. V usage is TRBV10-2 and J usage is TRBJ1-2, with 7 nucleotides matching TRBD1. The V gene end was trimmed by 6 bases and the J gene end by 3 bases; junction bases not matched to a gene: 10. Germline V gives CDR1 WSHSY, CDR2 SAAADI. There are 15 residues in the CDR3. The CDR3 DNA reads TGCGCCAGCAGGAGTTGGAGGGGGCCCGACTATGGCTACACCTTC. Its protein product is CASRSWRGPDYGYTF.

The rearrangement links TRBV21-1 to TRBJ1-1. TRBV21-1 is noted as a pseudogene. The CDR3 loop spans 14 amino acids. The DNA of the CDR3 is TGTGCCAGCAGCAATATCTCCGTGAACACTGAAGCTTTCTTT. Protein: CASSNISVNTEAFF.

The chain joins TRBV18 to TRBJ2-1; 9 nucleotides align to TRBD2. After removal of 3 bases from V and 4 bases from J, the junction contained 7 bases not matched to a gene. This CDR3 is built from 16 residues. Germline V lookup: CDR1 KGHSH, CDR2 LQKENI. CDR3 sequence reads: CASSPPGAGGYNEQFF. The CDR3 DNA sequence: TGTGCCAGCTCACCCCCAGGGGCGGGGGGGTACAATGAGCAGTTCTTC.